These T cell receptor beta chains were read from a single sample in a study of OX40 agonist ivuxolimab in advanced cancers. The method was immunoSEQ multiplex PCR; TCRdb's version includes in-frame clones alone and lacks a portion of them. The sample carries just under 45,000 clones, 75% to 85% recorded once. The material was CD4+ or CD8+ T cells sorted from blood, obtained in a trial of the OX40 agonist ivuxolimab. All receptors derive from an adult with an advanced solid tumor such as melanoma, head and neck, liver or kidney cancer. Both conserved end residues are part of each CDR3. The order of the fields is V gene, J gene, D gene, clone size, CDR3 protein, CDR3 DNA. The D gene is left open where the match is weak. The size field is filled for only some rows; it gives once, few, many or a size class.

V gene: TRBV7-3
J gene: TRBJ1-1
D gene: NA
clone size: few
CDR3 protein: CASSLTGTRNTEAFF
CDR3 DNA: TGTGCCAGCAGCTTAACGGGGACAAGGAACACTGAAGCTTTCTTT

V gene: TRBV6-5
J gene: TRBJ2-5
D gene: NA
clone size: NA
CDR3 protein: CASMRTGTETQYF
CDR3 DNA: TGTGCCAGCATGAGGACGGGCACAGAGACCCAGTACTTC

V gene: TRBV28
J gene: TRBJ1-2
D gene: TRBD1
clone size: NA
CDR3 protein: CASSVGTATFGYTF
CDR3 DNA: TGTGCCAGCAGTGTAGGGACAGCAACCTTCGGCTACACCTTC

V gene: TRBV7-8
J gene: TRBJ2-7
D gene: TRBD1
clone size: NA
CDR3 protein: CASSIRLTGFLDEQYF
CDR3 DNA: TGTGCCAGCAGCATCCGCCTGACAGGGTTTCTGGACGAGCAGTACTTC

V gene: TRBV7-3
J gene: TRBJ2-1
D gene: NA
clone size: NA
CDR3 protein: CASGAGYNEQFF
CDR3 DNA: TGTGCCAGCGGGGCGGGTTACAATGAGCAGTTCTTC

V gene: TRBV5-1
J gene: TRBJ2-1
D gene: NA
clone size: NA
CDR3 protein: CASSLGLTASYNEQFF
CDR3 DNA: TGCGCCAGCAGCCTGGGCCTTACTGCCTCCTACAATGAGCAGTTCTTC

V gene: TRBV7-7
J gene: TRBJ2-3
D gene: NA
clone size: NA
CDR3 protein: CASSPGLSRGDTQYF
CDR3 DNA: TGTGCCAGCAGCCCCGGGTTATCCCGGGGCGATACGCAGTATTTT

V gene: TRBV11-3
J gene: TRBJ2-1
D gene: TRBD2
clone size: NA
CDR3 protein: CASSKWRGDNEQFF
CDR3 DNA: TGTGCCAGCAGCAAGTGGCGGGGGGACAATGAGCAGTTCTTC

V gene: TRBV5-5
J gene: TRBJ2-1
D gene: TRBD2
clone size: NA
CDR3 protein: CASTRRHPGLAGGWDNEQFF
CDR3 DNA: TGTGCCAGCACCCGGCGACATCCGGGACTAGCGGGAGGTTGGGACAATGAGCAGTTCTTC

V gene: TRBV5-4
J gene: TRBJ2-5
D gene: NA
clone size: NA
CDR3 protein: CASSHASSRDSEETQYF
CDR3 DNA: TGTGCCAGCAGCCATGCATCCAGCCGGGACTCAGAAGAGACCCAGTACTTC

V gene: TRBV4-2
J gene: TRBJ2-5
D gene: NA
clone size: NA
CDR3 protein: CASSQDGGETQYF
CDR3 DNA: TGTGCCAGCAGCCAAGACGGGGGAGAGACCCAGTACTTC

V gene: TRBV6-5
J gene: TRBJ2-1
D gene: TRBD2
clone size: NA
CDR3 protein: CASSRGDSYNEQFF
CDR3 DNA: TGTGCCAGCAGTCGGGGGGATTCTTACAATGAGCAGTTCTTC

V gene: TRBV5-1
J gene: TRBJ2-3
D gene: NA
clone size: NA
CDR3 protein: CASSSSGAPSTDTQYF
CDR3 DNA: TGCGCCAGCAGCTCCTCAGGAGCGCCTAGCACAGATACGCAGTATTTT

V gene: TRBV29-1
J gene: TRBJ2-3
D gene: NA
clone size: NA
CDR3 protein: CSVEDLQNTQYF
CDR3 DNA: TGCAGCGTTGAAGACTTACAAAATACGCAGTATTTT

V gene: TRBV15
J gene: TRBJ2-3
D gene: NA
clone size: few
CDR3 protein: CATSRDSYQRGDTQYF
CDR3 DNA: TGTGCCACCAGCAGAGATAGCTACCAAAGAGGGGATACGCAGTATTTT

V gene: TRBV4-1
J gene: TRBJ2-3
D gene: TRBD2
clone size: NA
CDR3 protein: CASSQETSGGVTDTQYF
CDR3 DNA: TGCGCCAGCAGCCAGGAAACTAGCGGGGGCGTCACAGATACGCAGTATTTT

V gene: TRBV10-3
J gene: TRBJ1-3
D gene: NA
clone size: NA
CDR3 protein: CAIGNSGAGGNTIYF
CDR3 DNA: TGTGCCATCGGGAATTCGGGGGCGGGTGGAAACACCATATATTTT

V gene: TRBV7-2
J gene: TRBJ2-1
D gene: NA
clone size: NA
CDR3 protein: CASSLAGTGGYNEQFF
CDR3 DNA: TGTGCCAGCAGCTTAGCAGGTACCGGAGGTTACAATGAGCAGTTCTTC

V gene: TRBV2
J gene: TRBJ2-3
D gene: NA
clone size: NA
CDR3 protein: CASSETQAGYGDTQYF
CDR3 DNA: TGTGCCAGCAGTGAAACTCAGGCAGGGTACGGAGATACGCAGTATTTT

V gene: TRBV11-2
J gene: TRBJ2-5
D gene: NA
clone size: NA
CDR3 protein: CASSLPGRETQYF
CDR3 DNA: TGTGCCAGCAGCTTACCCGGACGAGAGACCCAGTACTTC

V gene: TRBV9
J gene: TRBJ2-2
D gene: TRBD2
clone size: NA
CDR3 protein: CASSSRRTSGANTGELFF
CDR3 DNA: TGTGCCAGCAGCTCCCGGAGGACTAGCGGAGCGAACACCGGGGAGCTGTTTTTT

V gene: TRBV5-1
J gene: TRBJ2-1
D gene: NA
clone size: NA
CDR3 protein: CASSVPGRASSYNEQFF
CDR3 DNA: TGCGCCAGCAGCGTCCCGGGGCGGGCGAGCTCCTACAATGAGCAGTTCTTC

V gene: TRBV19
J gene: TRBJ2-3
D gene: NA
clone size: NA
CDR3 protein: CASSSGGAPRADTQYF
CDR3 DNA: TGTGCCAGTAGTTCTGGGGGCGCCCCGAGGGCAGATACGCAGTATTTT

V gene: TRBV13
J gene: TRBJ2-3
D gene: TRBD2
clone size: NA
CDR3 protein: CASSFLLAGGQGDTQYF
CDR3 DNA: TGTGCCAGCAGCTTTCTACTAGCGGGAGGGCAGGGAGATACGCAGTATTTT

V gene: TRBV2
J gene: TRBJ1-1
D gene: NA
clone size: NA
CDR3 protein: CASSEYPTEAFF
CDR3 DNA: TGTGCCAGCAGTGAGTACCCAACTGAAGCTTTCTTT

V gene: TRBV5-4
J gene: TRBJ1-2
D gene: NA
clone size: NA
CDR3 protein: CASSLAGQNYGYTF
CDR3 DNA: TGTGCCAGCAGCTTGGCAGGACAGAACTATGGCTACACCTTC

V gene: TRBV25-1
J gene: TRBJ1-6
D gene: NA
clone size: few
CDR3 protein: CASSGGRAGSNSPLHF
CDR3 DNA: TGTGCCAGCAGTGGCGGCCGGGCAGGGTCGAATTCACCCCTCCACTTT

V gene: TRBV6-5
J gene: TRBJ1-1
D gene: NA
clone size: NA
CDR3 protein: CASSLSYSLGGEAFF
CDR3 DNA: TGTGCCAGCAGTCTTTCCTATTCCCTCGGAGGGGAAGCTTTCTTT

V gene: TRBV15
J gene: TRBJ1-6
D gene: NA
clone size: NA
CDR3 protein: CATHDRGISPLHF
CDR3 DNA: TGTGCCACCCACGACAGAGGAATTTCACCCCTCCACTTT

V gene: TRBV4-2
J gene: TRBJ1-1
D gene: TRBD1
clone size: NA
CDR3 protein: CASSQDRTGGGHWDTEAFF
CDR3 DNA: TGTGCCAGCAGCCAAGATCGGACAGGAGGTGGCCATTGGGACACTGAAGCTTTCTTT

V gene: TRBV5-1
J gene: TRBJ1-2
D gene: NA
clone size: NA
CDR3 protein: CASSSTADYGYTF
CDR3 DNA: TGCGCCAGCAGCTCCACAGCCGACTATGGCTACACCTTC

V gene: TRBV28
J gene: TRBJ1-2
D gene: NA
clone size: NA
CDR3 protein: CASRGGGEDYGYTF
CDR3 DNA: TGTGCCAGCAGGGGCGGAGGGGAGGACTATGGCTACACCTTC

V gene: TRBV10-3
J gene: TRBJ2-1
D gene: NA
clone size: few
CDR3 protein: CAIRGAAYNEQFF
CDR3 DNA: TGTGCCATCAGGGGGGCGGCCTACAATGAGCAGTTCTTC

V gene: TRBV19
J gene: TRBJ1-1
D gene: TRBD1
clone size: NA
CDR3 protein: CASSFHRGMNTEAFF
CDR3 DNA: TGTGCCAGTAGTTTCCACAGGGGAATGAACACTGAAGCTTTCTTT

V gene: TRBV4-2
J gene: TRBJ1-1
D gene: NA
clone size: few
CDR3 protein: CASSQEYQEKAFF
CDR3 DNA: TGTGCCAGCAGCCAAGAGTACCAGGAGAAAGCTTTCTTT

V gene: TRBV9
J gene: TRBJ2-7
D gene: NA
clone size: NA
CDR3 protein: CASSQRETSSYEQYF
CDR3 DNA: TGTGCCAGCAGCCAACGGGAGACAAGCTCCTACGAGCAGTACTTC

V gene: TRBV5-6
J gene: TRBJ2-7
D gene: TRBD2
clone size: NA
CDR3 protein: CASSWYSGGDEQYF
CDR3 DNA: TGTGCCAGCAGCTGGTATAGCGGGGGGGACGAGCAGTACTTC

V gene: TRBV28
J gene: TRBJ2-5
D gene: TRBD1
clone size: NA
CDR3 protein: CASSHRQGAQETQYF
CDR3 DNA: TGTGCCAGCAGCCATCGACAGGGGGCTCAAGAGACCCAGTACTTC

V gene: TRBV19
J gene: TRBJ2-5
D gene: NA
clone size: NA
CDR3 protein: CASSISGTVETQYF
CDR3 DNA: TGTGCCAGTAGTATCTCAGGGACTGTGGAGACCCAGTACTTC

V gene: TRBV7-9
J gene: TRBJ2-5
D gene: TRBD2
clone size: NA
CDR3 protein: CASSLGVAGGPQETQYF
CDR3 DNA: TGTGCCAGCAGCTTAGGGGTCGCGGGAGGGCCACAGGAGACCCAGTACTTC

V gene: TRBV6-5
J gene: TRBJ1-5
D gene: TRBD1
clone size: NA
CDR3 protein: CASRRTGGGNQPQHF
CDR3 DNA: TGTGCCAGCAGACGTACAGGGGGAGGGAATCAGCCCCAGCATTTT

V gene: TRBV2
J gene: TRBJ1-2
D gene: TRBD1
clone size: NA
CDR3 protein: CASSTGQGQGYTF
CDR3 DNA: TGTGCCAGCAGTACGGGACAGGGACAGGGCTACACCTTC

V gene: TRBV30
J gene: TRBJ2-1
D gene: TRBD2
clone size: NA
CDR3 protein: CAWTKVWTSGKSSYNEQFF
CDR3 DNA: TGTGCCTGGACCAAGGTTTGGACTAGCGGCAAGAGCTCCTACAATGAGCAGTTCTTC